This T cell receptor (beta chain) was captured in a study of cytomegalovirus exposure and HLA in healthy donors. The CDR3 spans 15 residues. Trimming shortened V by 0 bases and J by 1 base, and 10 bases separated the two germline ends. Germline CDR1 LGHNA, CDR2 YSLEER. Amplification used 60 Vbeta primers and 13 Jbeta primers. Libraries were prepared by immunoSEQ multiplex PCR; TCRdb keeps only in-frame clonotypes and omits some of them. The data contain 160,000 or so clones, roughly 80% of them singletons. This clone was seen just once. The sample comprised PBMCs. The clonotype comes from a young man in good health and CMV-seronegative. The V and J genes are TRBV4-3 and TRBJ2-7; a weak D match, TRBD2 (5 bases). The CDR3 sequence: CASSQERGPSYEQYF. For the CDR3, the DNA is TGCGCCAGCAGCCAAGAACGCGGGCCTTCCTACGAGCAGTACTTC.